In this sample, the clone carrying this TCR beta chain turned up a few times. What it binds is not known. Per the germline V gene, CDR1 is MNHNY and CDR2 is SVGAGI (reference sequence). The CDR3 is made up of 14 amino acids. V lost 7 bases to trimming and J lost 4 bases, with 16 bases between them. This entry is derived from a study of cytomegalovirus exposure and HLA in healthy donors. The study, taken as a whole, reports: Exclusion applied to some V segments, including TRBV6-2 and TRBV6-3, as they were indistinguishable. Among CMV-associated TCR beta chains, most appeared HLA-restricted in a later analysis. Across donors, sequencing depth was assumed by presence/absence analyses to be roughly uniform.

With 60 Vbeta and 13 Jbeta primers, the PCR was carried out. The assay was immunoSEQ multiplex PCR, and TCRdb's table has in-frame clones only and misses some. The table has around 71,000 clones, around 58% seen once. The TCR comes from a man aged 25 to 45 in good health and CMV-seropositive. The chain employs TRBV6-6 and TRBJ2-5, with a possible D match to TRBD1 (5 bases). The sequencing sample was made of PBMCs. CDR3: CASKPPGYGETQYF. CDR3 sequence (DNA): TGTGCCAGCAAACCGCCAGGGTATGGAGAGACCCAGTACTTC.